This T cell receptor beta chain came from a study of monozygotic twins with inflammatory bowel disease. The CDR3 loop spans 12 amino acids. Per the germline V gene, CDR1 is SQVTM and CDR2 is ANQGSEA. Molecular identifiers with 6-nucleotide sample barcodes were added during cDNA synthesis via template switching. Each CDR3 protein gets one entry in TCRdb, which reprocessed the 5' RACE reads and gives no DNA. This sample contains more than 350,000 distinct CDR3 sequences. Concerning this clonotype itself: As yet, its antigen is unknown.

Donors gave about 2.5 ml of blood apiece. Whole-study findings and limits: Inverse Simpson values showed less TCRbeta diversity in IBD patients than in their healthy co-twins.

This rearrangement joins TRBV29-1 to TRBJ2-3. The sequence came from a human donor with ulcerative colitis or Crohn's disease, or a healthy co-twin of an affected twin (not recorded which). The sample taken for sequencing was blood. The CDR3 reads CSVRIGPDTQYF.